This is a list of T cell receptor beta chains from one sample in a study of cytomegalovirus exposure and HLA in healthy donors. Sequencing used immunoSEQ multiplex PCR; TCRdb keeps in-frame clones, though not all of them. The data show 200,000 to 250,000 clones, about three quarters seen once. Sequencing was carried out using PBMCs. The receptors shown here come from a middle-aged man in good health and CMV-seronegative. The CDR3 runs from the conserved cysteine through the conserved F or W. A D gene is named only where the DNA matches it firmly. A row's size may be missing; if present it is once, few, many or a size class.

TRBJ2-2 TRBV5-1 . . TGCGCCAGCAGCTTCCCCGGGACTCGAAACACCGGGGAGCTGTTTTTT CASSFPGTRNTGELFF
TRBJ2-3 TRBV5-1 . . TGCGCCAGCAGCTATTGGACTAGCACAGATACGCAGTATTTT CASSYWTSTDTQYF
TRBJ2-3 TRBV15 . . TGTGCCACCAGCAGAGGCGGCTCCTACACAGATACGCAGTATTTT CATSRGGSYTDTQYF
TRBJ2-3 TRBV28 TRBD1 . TGTGCCAGCAGTTTATCTGGACAGGGGGTGAGTACGCAGTATTTT CASSLSGQGVSTQYF
TRBJ2-2 TRBV4-2 TRBD2 . TGTGCCAGCAGCCAAGAGCTAGCGGGGAGCGGGGAGCTGTTTTTT CASSQELAGSGELFF
TRBJ2-7 TRBV7-6 TRBD1 . TGTGCCAGCAGCACCAGCCCCCGGGACAGCGTTCGCCCTTACGAGCAGTACTTC CASSTSPRDSVRPYEQYF
TRBJ1-5 TRBV2 TRBD1 . TGTGCCAGCAGTGAAGGAAGGGACAGGGGGCTTTATAGCAATCAGCCCCAGCATTTT CASSEGRDRGLYSNQPQHF
TRBJ2-3 TRBV27 . . TGTGCCAGCAGTAGACAGTCCCGGGTCGATACGCAGTATTTT CASSRQSRVDTQYF
TRBJ2-5 TRBV25-1 TRBD1 . TGTGCCAGCAGCGTCTCAGGGGGCAGGGAGACCCAGTACTTC CASSVSGGRETQYF
TRBJ2-2 TRBV4-2 TRBD1 . TGTGCCAGCAGCCTGGGACAGGGAACCGGGGAGCTGTTTTTT CASSLGQGTGELFF
TRBJ1-1 TRBV2 . . TGTGCCAGTCATCCCGGCGGGACCTTGAACACTGAAGCTTTCTTT CASHPGGTLNTEAFF
TRBJ2-3 TRBV6-1 TRBD1 . TGTGCCAGCACCCGACAGGGAGCAGATACGCAGTATTTT CASTRQGADTQYF
TRBJ2-1 TRBV27 TRBD2 few TGTGCCAGCAGTTTATCGCGCGGGGGGTACAATGAGCAGTTCTTC CASSLSRGGYNEQFF
TRBJ2-7 TRBV1 . . TGCACCAGCAGCCACGATTCCTATTTAGCGGGAGGGCCTTGCTACGAGCAGTACTTC CTSSHDSYLAGGPCYEQYF
TRBJ1-3 TRBV19 TRBD1 . TGTGCCAGTAGTATCGCTCAAGGGGGCACTGGAAACACCATATATTTT CASSIAQGGTGNTIYF
TRBJ1-4 TRBV7-2 . . TGTGCCAGCAGCTTAGGGGGAGGGGGGGGTAATGAAAAACTGTTTTTT CASSLGGGGGNEKLFF
TRBJ2-1 TRBV7-9 . . TGTGCCAGCTGGTCGTCCAGGGTAGGCAATGAGCAGTTCTTC CASWSSRVGNEQFF
TRBJ2-5 TRBV4-1 TRBD1 . TGCGCCAGCAGCCAACCGGGACAGGGCGGGGAGACCCAGTACTTC CASSQPGQGGETQYF
TRBJ2-3 TRBV6-6 . . TGTGCCAGCAATGACCTACTGGCGGGAAACACAGATACGCAGTATTTT CASNDLLAGNTDTQYF
TRBJ2-2 TRBV11-3 TRBD2 . TGTGCCAGCAGCTTTAAAGCGGGAGCGATCGGGGAGCTGTTTTTT CASSFKAGAIGELFF
TRBJ2-5 TRBV9 . few TGTGCCAGCAGCGTAGTAGGGGGTGGAGAGACCCAGTACTTC CASSVVGGGETQYF
TRBJ2-7 TRBV6-1 . . TGTGCCAGCAGTGGAACGGGGTACGAGCAGTACTTC CASSGTGYEQYF
TRBJ2-3 TRBV2 TRBD2 . TGTGCCAGCAGTGAATTAGCGGGAGAAACAGATACGCAGTATTTT CASSELAGETDTQYF
TRBJ2-2 TRBV6-5 . . TGTGCCAGCAGCCCCGGCAGGGCGAACACCGGGGAGCTGTTTTTT CASSPGRANTGELFF
TRBJ2-2 TRBV6-1 TRBD2 . TGTGCCAGCAGTGAACCCCTCGTAGCGGGGCGGAACACCGGGGAGCTGTTTTTT CASSEPLVAGRNTGELFF
TRBJ1-4 TRBV5-4 . once TGTGCCAGCAGCTTGTGGCAGGGATCTGGGAAACTGTTTTTT CASSLWQGSGKLFF
TRBJ2-3 TRBV5-1 . . TGCGCCAGCAGCTTGGTTTACTCAGTCGGGGCAGATACGCAGTATTTT CASSLVYSVGADTQYF
TRBJ2-1 TRBV15 TRBD1 . TGTGCCACCAGCAGAGTTCGCAGGGGGAATGAGCAGTTCTTC CATSRVRRGNEQFF
TRBJ2-7 TRBV4-1 TRBD1 once TGCGCCAGCAGCCCTTCACCGGGACAGGGAGTATACGAGCAGTACTTC CASSPSPGQGVYEQYF
TRBJ1-2 TRBV7-2 . . TGTGCCAGCAGCCCTTCGTTCAGGGCCGGTGGCTACACCTTC CASSPSFRAGGYTF
TRBJ1-2 TRBV13 . . TGTGCCAGCAGCTTAAGTTCGGTAACCTATGGCTACACCTTC CASSLSSVTYGYTF
TRBJ1-5 TRBV30 . . TGTGCCTGGAGGGCCGGGAGTAAGGGTCAGCCCCAGCATTTT CAWRAGSKGQPQHF
TRBJ1-5 TRBV7-9 . . TGTTCCAGCAGTTCAAACTCCCGTTCGCCCCAGCATTTT CSSSSNSRSPQHF
TRBJ1-2 TRBV21-1 . . TGTGCCAGCAGCTTCGGGACAGCGAAGTGTGGCTACACCTTC CASSFGTAKCGYTF
TRBJ2-7 TRBV7-6 . . TGTGCCAGCAGCTTACGAGGTTACGAGCAGTACTTC CASSLRGYEQYF
TRBJ2-1 TRBV5-1 TRBD1 . TGCGCCAGCAGCTTGGGACAGGGGGCGACTGAGCAGTTCTTC CASSLGQGATEQFF
TRBJ2-1 TRBV6-5 TRBD1 . TGTGCCAGCAGAACAGGGGGCGGCCATGAGCAGTTCTTC CASRTGGGHEQFF
TRBJ1-1 TRBV7-9 TRBD1 . TGTGCCAGCAGCTTAGGGCTTCCGGGACAGGGGTCCACTGAAGCTTTCTTT CASSLGLPGQGSTEAFF
TRBJ1-2 TRBV7-9 . . TGTGCCAGCAGCTTCGGTACGGGGTTTGACTACACCTTC CASSFGTGFDYTF
TRBJ1-4 TRBV4-1 TRBD1 . TGCGCCAGCAGCCCCGGACAGGGACTGGGAGAAAAACTGTTTTTT CASSPGQGLGEKLFF
TRBJ2-5 TRBV28 TRBD2 . TGTGCCAACCAACCGGGACTAGCAGAAGAGACCCAGTACTTC CANQPGLAEETQYF
TRBJ2-7 TRBV18 TRBD1 . TGTGCCAGCTCACCCTACCCGACAGGGAAGGAGCAGTACTTC CASSPYPTGKEQYF
TRBJ1-2 TRBV27 . . TGTGCCAGCAGTTCTAACGGTGGCTATGGCTACACCTTC CASSSNGGYGYTF
TRBJ2-7 TRBV15 . once TGTGCCACCTGCAGTCCCGACAGGTACGAGCAGTACTTC CATCSPDRYEQYF
TRBJ2-2 TRBV27 . . TGTGCCAGCAGCCTTTGGGCAGGGAACACCGGGGAGCTGTTTTTT CASSLWAGNTGELFF
TRBJ2-1 TRBV28 TRBD1 . TGTGCCAGCTCCCCGGGGGGACAGGGGGACAATGAGCAGTTCTTC CASSPGGQGDNEQFF